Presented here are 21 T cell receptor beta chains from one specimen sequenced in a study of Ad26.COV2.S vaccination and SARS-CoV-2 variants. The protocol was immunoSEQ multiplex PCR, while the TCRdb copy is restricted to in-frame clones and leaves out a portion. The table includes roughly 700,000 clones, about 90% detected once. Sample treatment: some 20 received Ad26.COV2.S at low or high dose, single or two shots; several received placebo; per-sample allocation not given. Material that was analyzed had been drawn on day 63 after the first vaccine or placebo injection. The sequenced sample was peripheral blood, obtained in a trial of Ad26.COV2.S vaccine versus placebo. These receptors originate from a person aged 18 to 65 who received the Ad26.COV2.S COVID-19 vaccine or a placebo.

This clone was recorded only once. DNA of the CDR3: TGTGCCACCAGCAGAGATCCTCTGGCTGGCAATCAGCCCCAGCATTTT. It is translated as CATSRDPLAGNQPQHF. The chain recombines TRBV15 with TRBJ1-5; D is ambiguous. Germline lookup yields CDR1 LNHNV and CDR2 YYDKDF (reference sequence). The CDR3 totals 16 residues. With 0 bases removed from V and 2 bases from J, the gap between germline ends came to 11 bases.

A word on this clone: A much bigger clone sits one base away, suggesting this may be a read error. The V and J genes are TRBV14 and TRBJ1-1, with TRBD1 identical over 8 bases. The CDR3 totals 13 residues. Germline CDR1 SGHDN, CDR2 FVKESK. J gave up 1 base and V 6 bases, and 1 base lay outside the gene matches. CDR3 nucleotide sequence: TGTGCCAGCAGGGGACAGGCGAACACTGAAGCTTTCTTT. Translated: CASRGQANTEAFF.

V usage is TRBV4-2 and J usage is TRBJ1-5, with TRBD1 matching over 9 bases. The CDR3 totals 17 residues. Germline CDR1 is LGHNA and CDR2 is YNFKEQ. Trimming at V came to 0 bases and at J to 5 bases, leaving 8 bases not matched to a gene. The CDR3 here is CASSQDLRTGVDQPQHF. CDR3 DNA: TGTGCCAGCAGCCAAGATCTTAGGACAGGGGTGGATCAGCCCCAGCATTTT.

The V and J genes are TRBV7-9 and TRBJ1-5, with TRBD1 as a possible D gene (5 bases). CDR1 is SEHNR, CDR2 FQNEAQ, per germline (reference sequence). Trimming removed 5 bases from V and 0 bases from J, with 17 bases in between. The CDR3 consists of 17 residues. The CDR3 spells CASSAGTDTYSNQPQHF. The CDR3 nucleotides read TGTGCCAGCAGCGCCGGGACCGATACCTATAGCAATCAGCCCCAGCATTTT.

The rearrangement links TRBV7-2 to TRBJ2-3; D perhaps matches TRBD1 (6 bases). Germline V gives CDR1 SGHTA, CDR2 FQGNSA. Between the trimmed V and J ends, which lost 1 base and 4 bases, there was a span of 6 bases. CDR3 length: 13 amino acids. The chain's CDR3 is CASSLGTADTQYF. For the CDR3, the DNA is TGTGCCAGCAGCTTAGGGACAGCAGATACGCAGTATTTT.

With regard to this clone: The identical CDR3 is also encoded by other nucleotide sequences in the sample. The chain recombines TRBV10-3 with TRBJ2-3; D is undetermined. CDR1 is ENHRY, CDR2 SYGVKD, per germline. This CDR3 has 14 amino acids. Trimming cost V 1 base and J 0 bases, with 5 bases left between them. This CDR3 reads CAISEYTSTDTQYF. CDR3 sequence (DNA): TGTGCCATCAGTGAGTACACTAGCACAGATACGCAGTATTTT.

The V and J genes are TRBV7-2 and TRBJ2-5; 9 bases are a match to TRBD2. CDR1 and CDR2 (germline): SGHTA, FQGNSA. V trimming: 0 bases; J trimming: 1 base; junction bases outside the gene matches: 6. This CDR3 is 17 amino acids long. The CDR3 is CASSLALSGGRQETQYF. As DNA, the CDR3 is TGTGCCAGCAGCTTAGCTTTAAGCGGGGGGCGCCAAGAGACCCAGTACTTC. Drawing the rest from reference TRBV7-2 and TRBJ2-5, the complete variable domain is GAGVSQSPSNKVTEKGKDVELRCDPISGHTALYWYRQSLGQGLEFLIYFQGNSAPDKSGLPSDRFSAERTGGSVSTLTIQRTQQEDSAVYLCASSLALSGGRQETQYFGPGTRLLVL.

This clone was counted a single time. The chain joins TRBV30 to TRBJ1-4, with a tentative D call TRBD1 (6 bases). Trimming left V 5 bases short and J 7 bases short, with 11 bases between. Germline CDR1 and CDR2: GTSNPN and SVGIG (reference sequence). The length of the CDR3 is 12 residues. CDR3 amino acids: CAWAVGGEKLFF. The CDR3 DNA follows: TGTGCCTGGGCGGTAGGGGGTGAAAAACTGTTTTTT.

The CDR3 DNA sequence: TGTGCCTGGGCCCGGGACAGTATGAACACTGAAGCTTTCTTT. It translates to CAWARDSMNTEAFF. This chain links TRBV30 with TRBJ1-1; 7 nucleotides align to TRBD1. Germline V gene data show CDR1 as GTSNPN and CDR2 as SVGIG (reference sequence). With 5 bases clipped from V and 0 bases from J, the junction kept 6 bases outside the gene matches. The CDR3 extends over 14 amino acids.

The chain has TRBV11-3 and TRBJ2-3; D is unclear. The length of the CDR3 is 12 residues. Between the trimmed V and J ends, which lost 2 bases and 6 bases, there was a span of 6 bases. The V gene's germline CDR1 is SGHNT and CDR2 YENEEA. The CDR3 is CASSLTLDTQYF. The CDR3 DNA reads TGTGCCAGCAGCTTAACATTGGATACGCAGTATTTT.

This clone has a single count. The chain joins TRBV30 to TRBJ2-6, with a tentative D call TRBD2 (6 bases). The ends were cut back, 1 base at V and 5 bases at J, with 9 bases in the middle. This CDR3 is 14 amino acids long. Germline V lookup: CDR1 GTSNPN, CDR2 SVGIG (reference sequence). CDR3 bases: TGTGCCTGGAGTGGGGGGGAGTGGGCCAACGTCCTGACTTTC. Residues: CAWSGGEWANVLTF.

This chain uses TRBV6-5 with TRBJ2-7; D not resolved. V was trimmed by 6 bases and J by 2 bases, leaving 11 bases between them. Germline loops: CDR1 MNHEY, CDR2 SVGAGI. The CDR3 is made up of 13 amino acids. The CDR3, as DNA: TGTGCCAGCAGGAAACACCTTACCTACGAGCAGTACTTC. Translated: CASRKHLTYEQYF.

The CDR3, as DNA: TGTGCCACCAGACAGGGGGCCCAAGACGAGCAGTACTTC. Translation gives CATRQGAQDEQYF. This rearrangement joins TRBV24-1 to TRBJ2-7; 9 bases align to TRBD1. The CDR3 sequence is 13 residues long. V shed 7 bases, J shed 5 bases, and the junction held 5 bases outside the gene matches. Germline CDR1 and CDR2: KGHDR and SFDVKD.

CDR3 amino acids: CASSYGGRGYTF. CDR3 coding DNA: TGTGCCAGCAGTTACGGGGGAAGGGGCTACACCTTC. V and J are TRBV12-3 or TRBV12-4 and TRBJ1-2; TRBD1 is a possible D gene (5 bases). The CDR3 totals 12 residues. V was shortened by 4 bases and J by 8 bases, with 11 bases between the two germline ends.

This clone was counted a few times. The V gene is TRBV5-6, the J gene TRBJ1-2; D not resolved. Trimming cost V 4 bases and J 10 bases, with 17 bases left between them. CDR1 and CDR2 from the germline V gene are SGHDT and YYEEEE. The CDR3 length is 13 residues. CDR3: CASSLGRSPFYTF. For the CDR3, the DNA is TGTGCCAGCAGCCTCGGACGGAGCCCTTTCTACACCTTC.

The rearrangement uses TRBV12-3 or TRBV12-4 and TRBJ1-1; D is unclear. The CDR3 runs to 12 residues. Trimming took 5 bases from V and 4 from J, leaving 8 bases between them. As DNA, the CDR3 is TGTGCCAGCAGTCAGGTTGGCACTGAAGCTTTCTTT. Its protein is CASSQVGTEAFF.

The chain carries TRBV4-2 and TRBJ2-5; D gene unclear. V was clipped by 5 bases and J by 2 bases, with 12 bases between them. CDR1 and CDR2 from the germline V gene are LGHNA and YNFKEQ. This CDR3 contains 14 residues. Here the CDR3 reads CASSGFWQQETQYF. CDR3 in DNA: TGTGCCAGCAGCGGTTTCTGGCAGCAAGAGACCCAGTACTTC.

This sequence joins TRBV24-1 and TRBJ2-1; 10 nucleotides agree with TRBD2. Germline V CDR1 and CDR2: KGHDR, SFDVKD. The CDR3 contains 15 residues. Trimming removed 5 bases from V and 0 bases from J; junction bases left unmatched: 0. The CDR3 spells CATSVAGGSYNEQFF. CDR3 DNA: TGTGCCACCAGTGTAGCGGGGGGCTCCTACAATGAGCAGTTCTTC.

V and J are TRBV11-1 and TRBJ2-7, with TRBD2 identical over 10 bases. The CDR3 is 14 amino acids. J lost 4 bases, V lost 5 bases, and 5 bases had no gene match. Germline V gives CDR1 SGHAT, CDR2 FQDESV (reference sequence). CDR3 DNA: TGTGCCAGCAGCCCGCCGGGACTAGCGTACGAGCAGTACTTC. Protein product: CASSPPGLAYEQYF. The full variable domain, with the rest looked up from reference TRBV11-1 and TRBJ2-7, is EAEVAQSPRYKITEKSQAVAFWCDPISGHATLYWYRQILGQGPELLVQFQDESVVDDSQLPKDRFSAERLKGVDSTLKIQPAELGDSAMYLCASSPPGLAYEQYFGPGTRLTVT.

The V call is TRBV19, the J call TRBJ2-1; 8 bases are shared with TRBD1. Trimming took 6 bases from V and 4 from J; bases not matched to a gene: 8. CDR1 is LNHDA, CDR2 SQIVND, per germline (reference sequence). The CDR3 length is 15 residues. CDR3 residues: CASSSLGDRYNEQFF. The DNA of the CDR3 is TGTGCCAGTAGCTCACTCGGGGACAGGTACAATGAGCAGTTCTTC.

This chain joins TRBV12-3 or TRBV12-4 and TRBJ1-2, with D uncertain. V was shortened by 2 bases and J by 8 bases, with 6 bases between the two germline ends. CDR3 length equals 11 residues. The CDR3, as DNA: TGTGCCAGCAGTTTACGGCGGGGCTACACCTTC. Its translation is CASSLRRGYTF.